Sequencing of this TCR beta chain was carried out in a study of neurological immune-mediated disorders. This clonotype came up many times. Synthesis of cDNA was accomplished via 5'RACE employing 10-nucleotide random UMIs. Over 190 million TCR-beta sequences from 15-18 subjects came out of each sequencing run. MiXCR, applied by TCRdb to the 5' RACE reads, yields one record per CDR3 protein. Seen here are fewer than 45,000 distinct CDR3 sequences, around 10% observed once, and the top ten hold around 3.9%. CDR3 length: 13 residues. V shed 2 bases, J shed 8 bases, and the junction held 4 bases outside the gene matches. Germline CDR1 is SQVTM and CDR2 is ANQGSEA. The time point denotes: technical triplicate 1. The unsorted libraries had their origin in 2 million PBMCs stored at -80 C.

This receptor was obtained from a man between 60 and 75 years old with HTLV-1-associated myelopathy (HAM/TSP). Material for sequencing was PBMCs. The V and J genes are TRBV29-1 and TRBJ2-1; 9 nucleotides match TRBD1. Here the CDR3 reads CSVETGGEYEQFF. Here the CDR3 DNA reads TGCAGCGTTGAAACAGGGGGCGAGTATGAGCAGTTCTTC.